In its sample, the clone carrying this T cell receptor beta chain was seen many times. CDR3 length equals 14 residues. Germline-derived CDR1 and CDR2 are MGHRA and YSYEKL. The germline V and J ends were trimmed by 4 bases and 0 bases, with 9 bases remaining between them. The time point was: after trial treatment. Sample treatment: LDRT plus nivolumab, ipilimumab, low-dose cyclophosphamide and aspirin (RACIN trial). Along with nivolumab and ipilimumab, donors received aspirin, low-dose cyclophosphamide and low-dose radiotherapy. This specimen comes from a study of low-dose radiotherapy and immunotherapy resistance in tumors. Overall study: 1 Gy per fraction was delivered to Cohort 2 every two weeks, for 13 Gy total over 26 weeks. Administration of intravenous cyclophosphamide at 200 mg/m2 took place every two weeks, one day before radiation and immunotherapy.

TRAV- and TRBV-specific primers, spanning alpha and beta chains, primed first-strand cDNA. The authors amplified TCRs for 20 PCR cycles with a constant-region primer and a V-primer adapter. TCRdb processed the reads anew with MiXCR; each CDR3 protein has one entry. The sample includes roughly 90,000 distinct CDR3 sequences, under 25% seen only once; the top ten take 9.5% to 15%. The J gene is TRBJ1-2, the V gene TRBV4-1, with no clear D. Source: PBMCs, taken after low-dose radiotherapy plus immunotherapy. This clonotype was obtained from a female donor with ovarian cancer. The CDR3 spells CASSPFGANYGYTF. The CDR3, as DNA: TGCGCCAGCAGCCCGTTCGGGGCTAACTATGGCTACACCTTC.